The source of this T cell receptor (beta chain) is a study of graft-versus-host responses after intestinal transplantation. Overall study context: Tacrolimus plus steroids were given to all recipients for about 3 years, preceded by anti-thymocyte globulin induction. Study results and caveats: Recipient marrow contained GvH clones, some of which appeared first in ileum or blood.

TCRdb keeps only in-frame clones here, not all; method: immunoSEQ multiplex PCR. The sample lists under 130,000 clones, approximately 93% seen once, with 1.2% in the top ten. With respect to this clone: The target antigen is unknown.

The CDR3 runs 14 residues. Germline V gene data show CDR1 as MNHNY and CDR2 as SVGAGI (reference sequence). V gave up 1 base and J gave up 3 bases, with 10 bases separating them. This specimen consisted of unstimulated CD8+ T cells sorted from spleen or lymph node cells, obtained before intestinal transplant. This receptor was identified in a human donor who received an intestinal transplant. The chain is built from TRBV6-6 and TRBJ2-7, with unresolved D. The CDR3 spells CASSYLKDGYEQYF. The DNA of the CDR3 is TGTGCCAGCAGTTACTTGAAGGACGGCTACGAGCAGTACTTC.